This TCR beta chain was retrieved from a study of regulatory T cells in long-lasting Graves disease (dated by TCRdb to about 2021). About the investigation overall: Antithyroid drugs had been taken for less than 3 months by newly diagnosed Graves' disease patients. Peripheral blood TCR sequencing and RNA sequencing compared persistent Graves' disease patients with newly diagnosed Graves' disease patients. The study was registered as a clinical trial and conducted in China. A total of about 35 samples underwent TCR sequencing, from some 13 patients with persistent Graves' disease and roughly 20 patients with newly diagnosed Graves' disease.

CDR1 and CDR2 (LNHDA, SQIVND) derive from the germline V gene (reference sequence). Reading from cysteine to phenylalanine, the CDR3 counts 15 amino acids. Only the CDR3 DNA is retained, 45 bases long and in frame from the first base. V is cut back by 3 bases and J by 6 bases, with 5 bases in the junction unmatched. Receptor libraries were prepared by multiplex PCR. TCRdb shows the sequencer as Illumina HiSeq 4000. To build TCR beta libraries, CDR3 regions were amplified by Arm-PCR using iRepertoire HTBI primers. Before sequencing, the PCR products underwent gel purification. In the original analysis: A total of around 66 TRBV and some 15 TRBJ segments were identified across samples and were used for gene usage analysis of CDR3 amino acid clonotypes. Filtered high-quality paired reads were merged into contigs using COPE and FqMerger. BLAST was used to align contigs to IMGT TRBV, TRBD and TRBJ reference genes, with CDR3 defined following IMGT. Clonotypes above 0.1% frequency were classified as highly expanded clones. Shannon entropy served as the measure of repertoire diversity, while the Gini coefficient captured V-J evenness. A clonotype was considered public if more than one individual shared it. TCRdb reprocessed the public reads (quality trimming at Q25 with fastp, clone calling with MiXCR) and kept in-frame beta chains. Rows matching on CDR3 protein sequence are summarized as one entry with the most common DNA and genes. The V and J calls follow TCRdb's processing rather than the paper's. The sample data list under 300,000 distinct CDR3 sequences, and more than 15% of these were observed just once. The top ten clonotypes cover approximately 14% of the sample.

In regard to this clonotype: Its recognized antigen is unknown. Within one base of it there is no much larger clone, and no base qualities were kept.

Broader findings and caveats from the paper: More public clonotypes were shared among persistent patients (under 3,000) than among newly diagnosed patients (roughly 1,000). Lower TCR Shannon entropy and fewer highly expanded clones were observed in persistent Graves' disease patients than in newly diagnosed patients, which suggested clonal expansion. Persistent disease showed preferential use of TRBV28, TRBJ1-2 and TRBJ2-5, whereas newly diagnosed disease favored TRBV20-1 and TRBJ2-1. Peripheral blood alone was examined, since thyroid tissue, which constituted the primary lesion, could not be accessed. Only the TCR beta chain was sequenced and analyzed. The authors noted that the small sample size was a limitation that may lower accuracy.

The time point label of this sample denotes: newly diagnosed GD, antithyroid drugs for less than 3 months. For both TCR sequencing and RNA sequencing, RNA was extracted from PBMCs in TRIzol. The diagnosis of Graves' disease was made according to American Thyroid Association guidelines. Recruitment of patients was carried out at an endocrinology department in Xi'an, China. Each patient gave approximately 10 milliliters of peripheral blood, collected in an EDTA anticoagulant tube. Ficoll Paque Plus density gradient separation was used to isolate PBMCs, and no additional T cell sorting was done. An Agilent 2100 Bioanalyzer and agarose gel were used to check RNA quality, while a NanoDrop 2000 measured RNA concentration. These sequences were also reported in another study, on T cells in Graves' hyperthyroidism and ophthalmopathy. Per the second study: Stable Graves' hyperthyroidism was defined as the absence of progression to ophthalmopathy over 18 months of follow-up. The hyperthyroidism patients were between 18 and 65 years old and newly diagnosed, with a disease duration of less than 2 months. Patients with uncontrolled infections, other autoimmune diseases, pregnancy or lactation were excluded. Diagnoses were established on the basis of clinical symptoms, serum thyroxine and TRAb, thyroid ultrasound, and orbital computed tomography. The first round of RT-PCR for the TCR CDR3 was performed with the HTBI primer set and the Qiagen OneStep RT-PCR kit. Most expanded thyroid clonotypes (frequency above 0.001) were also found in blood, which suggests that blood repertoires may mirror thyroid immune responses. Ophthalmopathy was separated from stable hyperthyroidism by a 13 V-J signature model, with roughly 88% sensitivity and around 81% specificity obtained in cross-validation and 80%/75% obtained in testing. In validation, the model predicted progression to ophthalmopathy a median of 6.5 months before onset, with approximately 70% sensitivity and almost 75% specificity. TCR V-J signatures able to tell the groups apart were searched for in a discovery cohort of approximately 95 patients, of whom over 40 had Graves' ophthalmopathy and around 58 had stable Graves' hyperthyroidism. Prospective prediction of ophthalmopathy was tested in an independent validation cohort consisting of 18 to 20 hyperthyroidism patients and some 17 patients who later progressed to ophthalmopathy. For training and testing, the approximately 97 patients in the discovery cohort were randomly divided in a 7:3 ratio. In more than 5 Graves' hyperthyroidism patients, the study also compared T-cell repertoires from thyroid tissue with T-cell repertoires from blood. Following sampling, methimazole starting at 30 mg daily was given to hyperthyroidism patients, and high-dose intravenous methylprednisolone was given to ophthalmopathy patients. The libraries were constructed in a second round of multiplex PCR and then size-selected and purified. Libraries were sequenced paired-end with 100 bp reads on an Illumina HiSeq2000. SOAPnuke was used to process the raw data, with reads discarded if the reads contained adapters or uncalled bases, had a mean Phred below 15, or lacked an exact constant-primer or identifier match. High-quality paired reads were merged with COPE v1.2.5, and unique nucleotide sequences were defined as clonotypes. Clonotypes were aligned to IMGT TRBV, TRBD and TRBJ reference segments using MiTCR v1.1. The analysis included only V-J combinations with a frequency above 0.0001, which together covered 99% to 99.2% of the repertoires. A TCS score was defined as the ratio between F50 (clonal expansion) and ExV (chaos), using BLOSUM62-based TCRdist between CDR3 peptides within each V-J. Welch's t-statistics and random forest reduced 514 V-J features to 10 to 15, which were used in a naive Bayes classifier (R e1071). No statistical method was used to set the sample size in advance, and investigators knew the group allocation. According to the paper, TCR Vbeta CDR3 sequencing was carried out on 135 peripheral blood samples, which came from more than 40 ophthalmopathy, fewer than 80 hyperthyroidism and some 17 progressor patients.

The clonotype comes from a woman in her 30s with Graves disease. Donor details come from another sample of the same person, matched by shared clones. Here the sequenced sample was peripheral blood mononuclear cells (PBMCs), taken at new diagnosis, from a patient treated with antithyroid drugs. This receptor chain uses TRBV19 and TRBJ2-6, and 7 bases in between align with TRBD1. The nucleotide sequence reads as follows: TGTGCCAGTAGTATTGACAGGGTTGAGGCCAACGTCCTGACTTTC. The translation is CASSIDRVEANVLTF.